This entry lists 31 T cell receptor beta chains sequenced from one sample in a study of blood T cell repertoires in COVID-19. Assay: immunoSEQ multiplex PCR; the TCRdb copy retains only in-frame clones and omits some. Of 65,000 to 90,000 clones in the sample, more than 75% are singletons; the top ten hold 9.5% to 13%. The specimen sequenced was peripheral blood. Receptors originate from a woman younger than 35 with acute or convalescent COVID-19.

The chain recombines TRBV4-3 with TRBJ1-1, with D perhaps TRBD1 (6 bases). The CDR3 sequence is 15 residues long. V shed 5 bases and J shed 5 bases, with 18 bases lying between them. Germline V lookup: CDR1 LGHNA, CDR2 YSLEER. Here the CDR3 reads CASSTGTHRWTEAFF. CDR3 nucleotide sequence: TGCGCCAGCAGCACAGGGACCCACCGGTGGACTGAAGCTTTCTTT.

CDR3 DNA sequence: TGTGCCAGCAGTCCCAGACTAGCGGGAGGTTTCGAGCAGTACTTC. This gives the protein CASSPRLAGGFEQYF. The chain links TRBV7-8 to TRBJ2-7; 13 bases are a match to TRBD2. Trimming at V came to 6 bases and at J to 6 bases, leaving 8 bases not matched to a gene. Germline V CDR1 and CDR2: SGHVS, FQNEAQ. The CDR3 runs 15 residues.

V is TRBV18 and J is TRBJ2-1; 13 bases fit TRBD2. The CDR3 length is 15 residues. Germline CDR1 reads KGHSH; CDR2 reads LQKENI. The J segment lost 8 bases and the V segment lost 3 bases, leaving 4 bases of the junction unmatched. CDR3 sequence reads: CASSPGTSGTHEQFF. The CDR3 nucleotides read TGTGCCAGCTCACCCGGGACTAGCGGGACCCATGAGCAGTTCTTC.

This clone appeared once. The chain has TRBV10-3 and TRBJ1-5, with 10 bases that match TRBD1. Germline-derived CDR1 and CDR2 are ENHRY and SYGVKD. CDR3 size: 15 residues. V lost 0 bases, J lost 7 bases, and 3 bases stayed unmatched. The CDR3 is CAISESGTGEQPQHF. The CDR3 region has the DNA TGTGCCATCAGTGAGTCGGGGACAGGGGAACAGCCCCAGCATTTT.

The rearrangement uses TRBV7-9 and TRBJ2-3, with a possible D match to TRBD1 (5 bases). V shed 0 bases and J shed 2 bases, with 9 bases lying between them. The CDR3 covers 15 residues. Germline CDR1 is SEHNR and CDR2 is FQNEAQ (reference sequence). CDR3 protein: CASSLAGLDTDTQYF. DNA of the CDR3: TGTGCCAGCAGCTTAGCGGGGCTTGACACAGATACGCAGTATTTT. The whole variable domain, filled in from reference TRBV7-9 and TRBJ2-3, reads DTGVSQNPRHKITKRGQNVTFRCDPISEHNRLYWYRQTLGQGPEFLTYFQNEAQLEKSRLLSDRFSAERPKGSFSTLEIQRTEQGDSAMYLCASSLAGLDTDTQYFGPGTRLTVL.

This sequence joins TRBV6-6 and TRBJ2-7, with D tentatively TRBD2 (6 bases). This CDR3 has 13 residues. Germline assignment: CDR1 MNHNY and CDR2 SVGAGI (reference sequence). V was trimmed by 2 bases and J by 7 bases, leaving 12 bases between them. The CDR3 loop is CASSYPGTREQYF. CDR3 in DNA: TGTGCCAGCAGTTACCCAGGGACTCGGGAGCAGTACTTC.

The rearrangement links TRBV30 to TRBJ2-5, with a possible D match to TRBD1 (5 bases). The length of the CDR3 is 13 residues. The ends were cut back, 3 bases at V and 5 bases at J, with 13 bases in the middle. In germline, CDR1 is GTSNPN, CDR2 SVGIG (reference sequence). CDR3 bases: TGTGCCTGGAGGCCCGGCCAGGGTGAGACCCAGTACTTC. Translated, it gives CAWRPGQGETQYF.

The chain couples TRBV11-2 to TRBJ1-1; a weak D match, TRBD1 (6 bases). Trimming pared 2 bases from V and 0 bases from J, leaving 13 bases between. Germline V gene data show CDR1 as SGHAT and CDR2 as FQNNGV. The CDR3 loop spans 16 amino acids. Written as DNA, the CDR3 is TGTGCCAGCAGCTTAAGTGCCGGGACACTGAACACTGAAGCTTTCTTT. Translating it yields CASSLSAGTLNTEAFF.

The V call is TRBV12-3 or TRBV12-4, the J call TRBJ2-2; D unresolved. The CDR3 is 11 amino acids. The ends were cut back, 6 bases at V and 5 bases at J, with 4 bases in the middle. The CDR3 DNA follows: TGTGCCAGCAGGACAACCGGGGAGCTGTTTTTT. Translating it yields CASRTTGELFF.

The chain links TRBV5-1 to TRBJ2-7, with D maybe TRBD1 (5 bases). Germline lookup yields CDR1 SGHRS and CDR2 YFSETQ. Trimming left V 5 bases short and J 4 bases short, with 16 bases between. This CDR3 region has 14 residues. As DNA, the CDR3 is TGCGCCAGCAGTTCGGACATTCGACCTTACGAGCAGTACTTC. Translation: CASSSDIRPYEQYF.

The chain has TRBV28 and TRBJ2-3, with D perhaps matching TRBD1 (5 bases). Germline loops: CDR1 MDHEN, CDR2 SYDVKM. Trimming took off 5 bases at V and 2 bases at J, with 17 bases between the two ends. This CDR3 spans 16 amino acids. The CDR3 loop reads CASSKGRQSNTDTQYF. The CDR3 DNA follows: TGTGCCAGCAGTAAAGGGCGACAGTCCAACACAGATACGCAGTATTTT. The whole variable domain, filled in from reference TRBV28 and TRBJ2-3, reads DVKVTQSSRYLVKRTGEKVFLECVQDMDHENMFWYRQDPGLGLRLIYFSYDVKMKEKGDIPEGYSVSREKKERFSLILESASTNQTSMYLCASSKGRQSNTDTQYFGPGTRLTVL.

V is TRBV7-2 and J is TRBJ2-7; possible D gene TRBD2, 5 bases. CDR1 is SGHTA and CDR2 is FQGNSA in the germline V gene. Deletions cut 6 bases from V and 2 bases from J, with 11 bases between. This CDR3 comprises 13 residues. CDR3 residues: CASSFGRAYEQYF. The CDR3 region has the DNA TGTGCCAGCAGTTTTGGGCGGGCCTACGAGCAGTACTTC.

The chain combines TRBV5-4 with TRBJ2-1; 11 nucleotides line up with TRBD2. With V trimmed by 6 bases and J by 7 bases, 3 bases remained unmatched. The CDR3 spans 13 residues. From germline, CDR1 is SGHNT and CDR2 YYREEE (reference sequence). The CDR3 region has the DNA TGTGCCAGCAAACTAGCGGGAGTGAATGAGCAGTTCTTC. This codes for CASKLAGVNEQFF.

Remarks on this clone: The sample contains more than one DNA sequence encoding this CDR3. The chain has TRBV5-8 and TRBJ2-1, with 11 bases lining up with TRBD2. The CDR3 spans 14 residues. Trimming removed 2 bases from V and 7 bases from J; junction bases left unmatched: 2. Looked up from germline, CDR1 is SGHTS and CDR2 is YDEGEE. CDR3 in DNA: TGTGCCAGCAGCTTTAGCGGGGGGGCGAATGAGCAGTTCTTC. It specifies CASSFSGGANEQFF.

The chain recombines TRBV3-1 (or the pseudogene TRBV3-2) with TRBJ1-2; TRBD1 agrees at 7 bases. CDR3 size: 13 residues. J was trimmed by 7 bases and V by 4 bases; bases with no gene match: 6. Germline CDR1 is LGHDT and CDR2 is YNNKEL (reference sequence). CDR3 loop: CASSLGQAGGYTF. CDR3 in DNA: TGTGCCAGCAGCCTCGGACAGGCGGGTGGCTACACCTTC.

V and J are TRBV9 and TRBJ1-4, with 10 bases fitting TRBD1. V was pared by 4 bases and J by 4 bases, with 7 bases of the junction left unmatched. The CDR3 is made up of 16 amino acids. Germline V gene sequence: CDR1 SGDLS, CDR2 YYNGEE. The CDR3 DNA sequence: TGTGCCAGCAGCCCACAGACAGGGGGCGTTAATGAAAAACTGTTTTTT. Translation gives CASSPQTGGVNEKLFF.

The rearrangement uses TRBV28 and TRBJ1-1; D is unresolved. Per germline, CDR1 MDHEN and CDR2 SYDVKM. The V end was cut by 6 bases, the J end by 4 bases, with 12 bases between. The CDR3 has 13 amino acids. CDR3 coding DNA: TGTGCCAGCAGGGCCGGCAGCGGCACTGAAGCTTTCTTT. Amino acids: CASRAGSGTEAFF.

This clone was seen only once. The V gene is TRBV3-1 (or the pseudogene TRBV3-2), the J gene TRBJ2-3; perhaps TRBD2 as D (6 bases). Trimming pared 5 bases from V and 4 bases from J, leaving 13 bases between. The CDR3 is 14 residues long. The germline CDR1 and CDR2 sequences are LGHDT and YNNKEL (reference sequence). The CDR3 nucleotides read TGTGCCAGCAGCAACCCGGAGGGTCCAGATACGCAGTATTTT. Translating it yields CASSNPEGPDTQYF.

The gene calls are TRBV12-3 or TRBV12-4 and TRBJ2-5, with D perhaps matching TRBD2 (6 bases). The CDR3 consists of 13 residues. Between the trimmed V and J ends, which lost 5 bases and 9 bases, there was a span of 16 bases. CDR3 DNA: TGTGCCAGCAGTCCCAGCGGGTATAAGGCCCAGTACTTC. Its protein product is CASSPSGYKAQYF.

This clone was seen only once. The CDR3 region is CASSEAADTEAFF. CDR3 coding DNA: TGTGCCAGCAGTGAAGCGGCCGACACTGAAGCTTTCTTT. V and J are TRBV6-1 and TRBJ1-1; the D is unclear. Trimming stripped 0 bases from V and 3 bases from J, with 5 bases between. Looked up from germline, CDR1 is MNHNS and CDR2 is SASEGT. The CDR3 is 13 amino acids.

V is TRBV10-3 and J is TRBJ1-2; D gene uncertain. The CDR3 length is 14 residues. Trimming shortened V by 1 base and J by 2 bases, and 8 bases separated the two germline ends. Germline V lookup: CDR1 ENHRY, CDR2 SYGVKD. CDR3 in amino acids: CAISEFDTNYGYTF. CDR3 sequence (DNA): TGTGCCATCAGTGAGTTCGACACAAACTATGGCTACACCTTC.

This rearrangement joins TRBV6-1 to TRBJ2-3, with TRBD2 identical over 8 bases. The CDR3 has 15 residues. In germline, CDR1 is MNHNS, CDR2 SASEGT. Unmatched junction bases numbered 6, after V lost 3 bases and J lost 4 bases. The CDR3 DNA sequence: TGTGCCAGCAGTGATCTTGGCGGGAGGCCAGATACGCAGTATTTT. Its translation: CASSDLGGRPDTQYF.

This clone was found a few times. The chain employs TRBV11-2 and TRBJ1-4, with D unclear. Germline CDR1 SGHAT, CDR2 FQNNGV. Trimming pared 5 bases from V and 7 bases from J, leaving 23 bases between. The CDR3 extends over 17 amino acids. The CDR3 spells CASSRGPSGGSREKLFF. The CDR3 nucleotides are TGTGCCAGCAGCCGGGGTCCTAGCGGAGGGAGCCGTGAAAAACTGTTTTTT.

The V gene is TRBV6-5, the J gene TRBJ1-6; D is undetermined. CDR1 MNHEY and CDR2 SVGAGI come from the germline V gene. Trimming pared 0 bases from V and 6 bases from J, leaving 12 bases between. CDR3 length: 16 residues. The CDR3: CASSYSRERSNSPLHF. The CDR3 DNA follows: TGTGCCAGCAGTTACTCGAGAGAACGGAGTAATTCACCCCTCCACTTT.

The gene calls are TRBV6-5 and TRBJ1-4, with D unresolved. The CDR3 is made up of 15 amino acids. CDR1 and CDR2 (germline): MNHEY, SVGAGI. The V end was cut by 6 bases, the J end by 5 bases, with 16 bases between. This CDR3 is CASRSSGFANEKLFF. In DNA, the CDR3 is TGTGCCAGCAGGTCTTCGGGGTTCGCGAATGAAAAACTGTTTTTT.

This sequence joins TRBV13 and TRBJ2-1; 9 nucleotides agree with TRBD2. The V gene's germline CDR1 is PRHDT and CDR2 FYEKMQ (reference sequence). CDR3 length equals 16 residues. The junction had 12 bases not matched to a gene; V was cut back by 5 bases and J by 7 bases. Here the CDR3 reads CASSAKTSGGRNEQFF. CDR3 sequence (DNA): TGTGCCAGCAGCGCAAAGACTAGCGGAGGGAGGAATGAGCAGTTCTTC.

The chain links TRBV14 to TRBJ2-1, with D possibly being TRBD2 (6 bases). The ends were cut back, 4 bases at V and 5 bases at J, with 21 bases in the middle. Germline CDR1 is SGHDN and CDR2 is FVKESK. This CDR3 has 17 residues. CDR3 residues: CASSPLSPGGENNEQFF. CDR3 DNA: TGTGCCAGCAGCCCCCTCAGCCCGGGCGGGGAAAACAATGAGCAGTTCTTC.

This chain's CDR3 is CASSNSQREVYEQFF. CDR3 nucleotide sequence: TGTGCCAGCAGCAACTCCCAGCGGGAGGTATATGAGCAGTTCTTC. The genes are TRBV21-1 and TRBJ2-1; TRBD2 is the table's D call, not checked against the DNA. TRBV21-1 is a listed pseudogene. The CDR3 loop spans 15 amino acids.

The CDR3 spells CASSRQGTVNGYTF. The DNA for the CDR3 is TGCGCCAGCAGTAGACAGGGAACAGTCAATGGCTACACCTTC. V and J are TRBV10-2 and TRBJ1-2; 7 positions agree with TRBD1. This CDR3 is built from 14 residues. After removal of 5 bases from V and 6 bases from J, the junction contained 9 bases not matched to a gene. Germline V gene sequence: CDR1 WSHSY, CDR2 SAAADI.

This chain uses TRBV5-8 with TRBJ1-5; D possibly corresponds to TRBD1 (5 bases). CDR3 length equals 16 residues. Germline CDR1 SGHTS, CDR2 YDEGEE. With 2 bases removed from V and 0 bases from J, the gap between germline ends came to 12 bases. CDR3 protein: CASSLSGDRSNQPQHF. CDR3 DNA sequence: TGTGCCAGCAGCTTATCGGGGGATCGTAGCAATCAGCCCCAGCATTTT.

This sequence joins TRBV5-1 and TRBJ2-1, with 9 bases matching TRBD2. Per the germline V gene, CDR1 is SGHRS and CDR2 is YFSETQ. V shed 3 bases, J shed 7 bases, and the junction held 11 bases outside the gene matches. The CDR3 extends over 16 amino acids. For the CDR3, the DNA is TGCGCCAGCAGCTCATTAGCGGGAGTCGGGGGGAATGAGCAGTTCTTC. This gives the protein CASSSLAGVGGNEQFF.